One and the same sample provided the 29 T cell receptor beta chains below, sequenced in a study of T cells after posttransplantation cyclophosphamide. Cells defined as naive were viable CD3+CD4+ or CD3+CD8+ and CCR7+CD45RA+CD45RO-CD95-CD27+CD28+. The data were produced by immunoSEQ multiplex PCR, yet TCRdb's version contains in-frame clones alone and is incomplete. Among about 9,700 clones, 98% were seen once, and the ten largest hold 0.25%. Sequenced: naive CD4+ T cells sorted from PBMCs. The receptors come from a woman between 55 and 75 years old in good health, CMV-negative, and a related stem cell transplant donor.

The rearrangement links TRBV7-8 to TRBJ1-3; 7 nucleotides line up with TRBD1. V gave up 5 bases and J gave up 0 bases; unmatched junction bases: 16. This CDR3 comprises 19 residues. CDR1 SGHVS and CDR2 FQNEAQ come from the germline V gene. CDR3 in DNA: TGTGCCAGCAGCCCTACCTACGGACAGGCTTCCATCTCTGGAAACACCATATATTTT. Amino acid sequence: CASSPTYGQASISGNTIYF.

The gene calls are TRBV7-2 and TRBJ1-2; TRBD1 matches 7 bases. Germline trimming cut 6 bases from V and 0 bases from J; bases unmatched to any gene: 10. Per the germline V gene, CDR1 is SGHTA and CDR2 is FQGNSA. CDR3 length: 16 amino acids. The CDR3 DNA sequence: TGTGCCAGCAGACCCGCCGGACAGGACCCTAACTATGGCTACACCTTC. This sequence encodes CASRPAGQDPNYGYTF.

A note on this clone: Other DNA sequences of this sample code for an identical CDR3. CDR3 amino acids: CASSLTGSNSPLHF. CDR3 bases: TGTGCCAGCAGCTTAACGGGGAGCAATTCACCCCTCCACTTT. The chain employs TRBV7-3 and TRBJ1-6; D ambiguous. The V and J ends lost 0 bases and 7 bases respectively, with 7 bases between them. This CDR3 is built from 14 residues. CDR1 and CDR2 from the germline V gene are SGHTA and FQGTGA.

Regarding this clone: At one of its ends the junction is not consistent with the germline gene, which may arise from a read error. In DNA form, the CDR3 reads TGTGCCAGTAGTTGGGGCAGGGGGACAGATACGCAGTATTTT. This codes for CASSWGRGTDTQYF. The chain has TRBV28 and TRBJ2-3; 7 nucleotides agree with TRBD1. The CDR3 has 14 residues. Germline V gene sequence: CDR1 MDHEN, CDR2 SYDVKM.

On this clone itself: An end of the junction differs from the germline gene, which may be a read error. V is TRBV11-1 and J is TRBJ2-1; TRBD1 matches at 8 bases. CDR1 SGHAT and CDR2 FQDESV come from the germline V gene (reference sequence). CDR3 length: 15 residues. The CDR3, as DNA: TGTGCCAGCAGCTCAGTTCGACAGGGGAACAATGGGCAGTTCTTC. This codes for CASSSVRQGNNGQFF.

This clone was found once. At the DNA level, this CDR3 is encoded by other sequences in the same sample as well. This chain connects TRBV2 to TRBJ1-6; 7 nucleotides line up with TRBD1. CDR1 and CDR2 from the germline V gene are SNHLY and FYNNEI. This CDR3 is 16 amino acids long. The junction had 7 bases not matched to a gene; V was cut back by 2 bases and J by 6 bases. CDR3 coding DNA: TGTGCCAGCAGTGAAATGGGACAGCGAGTTAATTCACCCCTCCACTTT. Its protein product is CASSEMGQRVNSPLHF.

In this sample, this clone turned up once. The chain employs TRBV7-6 and TRBJ2-1; 11 bases are a match to TRBD2. The CDR3 consists of 15 residues. Germline CDR1 reads SGHVS; CDR2 reads FNYEAQ. The V and J ends lost 5 bases and 7 bases, in that order; junction bases with no gene match: 7. The CDR3 is CASSRTSGGSNEQFF. The CDR3 nucleotides are TGTGCCAGCAGCAGAACTAGCGGGGGATCAAATGAGCAGTTCTTC.

V usage is TRBV7-2 and J usage is TRBJ1-5, with 9 nucleotides matching TRBD1. The ends lost 3 bases at V and 4 bases at J; junction bases unmatched: 4. Germline values: CDR1 SGHTA, CDR2 FQGNSA. CDR3 length: 15 amino acids. The CDR3 DNA follows: TGTGCCAGCAGCTTCGACAGGGGGGTTAATCAGCCCCAGCATTTT. Translating it yields CASSFDRGVNQPQHF.

With respect to this clone: At one end the junction does not follow the germline gene, possibly because of a read error. The CDR3 spells CASSITLRLNAEAFF. Written as DNA, the CDR3 is TGTGCCAGTAGTATAACCCTCCGGTTGAACGCTGAAGCTTTCTTT. This chain joins TRBV19 and TRBJ1-1; no clear D. The CDR3 sequence is 15 residues long. Germline V gives CDR1 LNHDA, CDR2 SQIVND (reference sequence).

The rearrangement uses TRBV5-6 and TRBJ2-1; a possible D gene is TRBD2 (7 bases). Germline V CDR1 and CDR2: SGHDT, YYEEEE. CDR3 length equals 16 residues. Trimming took off 3 bases at V and 6 bases at J, with 19 bases between the two ends. CDR3 amino acids: CASSSLSGGGINEQFF. The CDR3 nucleotides are TGTGCCAGCAGCTCTCTGTCGGGGGGCGGCATCAATGAGCAGTTCTTC.

J is TRBJ1-5 and V is TRBV4-2; 7 bases agree with TRBD1. The CDR3 has 15 amino acids. Per germline, CDR1 LGHNA and CDR2 YNFKEQ. Losses at the gene ends were 4 bases for V and 3 bases for J; bases not matched to a gene: 6. The CDR3 sequence: CASSRRQGPNQPQHF. In DNA, the CDR3 is TGTGCCAGCAGCCGCCGACAGGGCCCCAATCAGCCCCAGCATTTT.

The chain carries TRBV7-2 and TRBJ2-1; 9 bases are a match to TRBD1. V lost 2 bases to trimming and J lost 4 bases; unmatched junction nucleotides: 9. The germline gives CDR1 SGHTA, CDR2 FQGNSA. The CDR3 has 17 amino acids. The chain's CDR3 is CASSLKGTGRGYNEQFF. DNA for the CDR3: TGTGCCAGCAGCTTAAAGGGGACAGGGAGGGGATACAATGAGCAGTTCTTC.

The chain recombines TRBV12-5 with TRBJ2-1, with D possibly matching TRBD1 (6 bases). The germline V gene encodes CDR1 LGHNT and CDR2 FRNRAP. CDR3 size: 16 residues. V lost 5 bases and J 10 bases, leaving 24 bases between the germline ends. Here the CDR3 reads CASGPNPPPGTQEQFF. For the CDR3, the DNA is TGTGCTAGTGGTCCAAACCCCCCGCCCGGGACACAAGAGCAGTTCTTC.

The gene calls are TRBV19 and TRBJ2-1, with 16 bases matching TRBD2. Germline trimming cut 6 bases from V and 12 bases from J; bases unmatched to any gene: 5. Per germline, CDR1 LNHDA and CDR2 SQIVND (reference sequence). CDR3 length: 14 residues. The CDR3 here is CASSGTSGRARQFF. CDR3 DNA sequence: TGTGCCAGTAGCGGGACTAGCGGGAGGGCCAGGCAGTTCTTC.

This chain joins TRBV6-6 and TRBJ1-3, with D tentatively TRBD1 (5 bases). V was trimmed by 6 bases and J by 2 bases, leaving 17 bases between them. Germline V gives CDR1 MNHNY, CDR2 SVGAGI (reference sequence). The CDR3 contains 16 residues. The CDR3, as DNA: TGTGCCAGCAGCCTCAACGGGGGTTCTGCTGGAAACACCATATATTTT. Protein sequence: CASSLNGGSAGNTIYF.

The chain recombines TRBV11-2 with TRBJ2-5; possibly TRBD1 for D (6 bases). Germline CDR1 and CDR2: SGHAT and FQNNGV. CDR3 size: 15 residues. The V end was cut by 1 base, the J end by 3 bases, with 12 bases between. CDR3 residues: CASSLVGRTEETQYF. In DNA form, the CDR3 reads TGTGCCAGCAGCTTAGTGGGCAGGACAGAAGAGACCCAGTACTTC.

The chain employs TRBV27 and TRBJ2-3, with TRBD2 matching over 8 bases. Trimming at V came to 3 bases and at J to 3 bases, leaving 5 bases not matched to a gene. There are 15 residues in the CDR3. Per the germline V gene, CDR1 is MNHEY and CDR2 is SMNVEV (reference sequence). The CDR3 coding sequence is TGTGCCAGCAGTTTCGGGAGGGTGGAAACAGATACGCAGTATTTT. Translation gives CASSFGRVETDTQYF.

The rearrangement links TRBV19 to TRBJ2-2; no clear D. CDR1 and CDR2 from the germline V gene are LNHDA and SQIVND (reference sequence). This CDR3 spans 13 amino acids. V was cut by 3 bases and J by 5 bases, with 7 bases left in between. The DNA of the CDR3 is TGTGCCAGTAGTATTATCCGGACCGGGGAGCTGTTTTTT. As protein: CASSIIRTGELFF.

The chain links TRBV19 to TRBJ1-5; D possibly corresponds to TRBD1 (5 bases). There are 13 residues in the CDR3. Germline lookup yields CDR1 LNHDA and CDR2 SQIVND (reference sequence). Trimming took off 0 bases at V and 9 bases at J, with 9 bases between the two ends. The CDR3 sequence is CASSIDRRGPQHF. In nucleotides, the CDR3 is TGTGCCAGTAGTATAGATCGAAGGGGGCCCCAGCATTTT.

The chain combines TRBV28 with TRBJ1-2; D gene ambiguous. Germline-derived CDR1 and CDR2 are MDHEN and SYDVKM. The length of the CDR3 is 14 residues. The V end was cut by 1 base, the J end by 4 bases, with 10 bases between. In nucleotides, the CDR3 is TGTGCCAGCAGTTTATTGGGCAATAGCTATGGCTACACCTTC. Translated: CASSLLGNSYGYTF.

The CDR3 sequence is CASSMSLLAARTDTQYF. The CDR3 DNA reads TGTGCCAGTAGTATGAGTTTGTTAGCGGCTCGAACAGATACGCAGTATTTT. The J gene is TRBJ2-3, the V gene TRBV19, with TRBD2 as a possible D gene (6 bases). Germline V CDR1 and CDR2: LNHDA, SQIVND (reference sequence). The germline V and J ends were trimmed by 3 bases and 3 bases, with 19 bases remaining between them. CDR3 length: 17 amino acids.

The chain combines TRBV28 with TRBJ2-5, with a weak D call TRBD1 (6 bases). This CDR3 spans 14 amino acids. Germline V gene lookup returns CDR1 MDHEN and CDR2 SYDVKM. V was trimmed by 6 bases and J by 4 bases, leaving 15 bases between them. The DNA for the CDR3 is TGTGCCAGCAGGCCTCCACAGGGAAGAGAGACCCAGTACTTC. Translating gives CASRPPQGRETQYF. Full variable domain (rest looked up from reference TRBV28 and TRBJ2-5): DVKVTQSSRYLVKRTGEKVFLECVQDMDHENMFWYRQDPGLGLRLIYFSYDVKMKEKGDIPEGYSVSREKKERFSLILESASTNQTSMYLCASRPPQGRETQYFGPGTRLLVL.

The chain is built from TRBV11-2 and TRBJ2-6; 9 bases align to TRBD2. This CDR3 comprises 18 residues. With V trimmed by 4 bases and J by 4 bases, 11 bases remained unmatched. Per germline, CDR1 SGHAT and CDR2 FQNNGV. The CDR3 DNA reads as TGTGCCAGCAGCTCCTTGAGCGGGAGGACTACCGGGGCCAACGTCCTGACTTTC. This gives the protein CASSSLSGRTTGANVLTF.

The rearrangement joins TRBV9 to TRBJ1-2, with TRBD1 matching 10 bases. The germline V gene has CDR1 SGDLS and CDR2 YYNGEE. This CDR3 has 16 amino acids. Trimming took 0 bases from V and 3 from J; bases not matched to a gene: 5. The CDR3: CASSVDPGQGHYGYTF. The CDR3 nucleotides are TGTGCCAGCAGCGTAGATCCGGGACAGGGGCACTATGGCTACACCTTC. Supplemented by reference TRBV9 and TRBJ1-2, the full variable domain reads DSGVTQTPKHLITATGQRVTLRCSPRSGDLSVYWYQQSLDQGLQFLIQYYNGEERAKGNILERFSAQQFPDLHSELNLSSLELGDSALYFCASSVDPGQGHYGYTFGSGTRLTVV.

The V and J genes are TRBV14 and TRBJ1-1, with 9 nucleotides matching TRBD1. The CDR3 consists of 18 residues. Germline V gene sequence: CDR1 SGHDN, CDR2 FVKESK. V lost 5 bases and J lost 10; bases outside the gene matches: 23. The CDR3 region has the DNA TGTGCCAGCAGCTCGACCAGATCCCGGGACAGGGCCTTTCCGAGAGCTTTCTTT. This encodes CASSSTRSRDRAFPRAFF.

This clone was seen a single time. The rearrangement uses TRBV15 and TRBJ1-6, with a possible D match to TRBD1 (5 bases). Germline-derived CDR1 and CDR2 are LNHNV and YYDKDF (reference sequence). The CDR3 has 15 amino acids. V shed 0 bases and J shed 10 bases, with 13 bases lying between them. The CDR3 loop is CATSREGMGGSPLHF. The CDR3 nucleotides read TGTGCCACCAGCAGAGAGGGAATGGGGGGGTCACCCCTCCACTTT.

V and J are TRBV27 and TRBJ2-1, with TRBD2 matching 11 bases. CDR3 size: 16 residues. The ends lost 5 bases at V and 3 bases at J; junction bases unmatched: 6. Per the germline V gene, CDR1 is MNHEY and CDR2 is SMNVEV (reference sequence). The CDR3 spells CASSARLAGNYNEQFF. In DNA, the CDR3 is TGTGCCAGCAGTGCCCGACTAGCGGGGAACTACAATGAGCAGTTCTTC.

This chain uses TRBV4-2 with TRBJ2-7, with 14 bases that match TRBD2. Germline-derived CDR1 and CDR2 are LGHNA and YNFKEQ. This CDR3 contains 16 residues. After removal of 3 bases from V and 7 bases from J, the junction contained 8 bases not matched to a gene. The CDR3 region has the DNA TGTGCCAGCAGCCAGCCCGGACTAGCGGGAGGAGGTGAGCAGTACTTC. Translation: CASSQPGLAGGGEQYF.

On this clone itself: Germline is not matched at one junction end, which may reflect a read error. This chain links TRBV23-1 with TRBJ1-4; 7 bases are shared with TRBD1. TRBV23-1 is treated as an ORF (open reading frame) with a function not yet certain. This CDR3 is built from 15 residues. The CDR3 region is CASSQWKGANEKLFF. DNA of the CDR3: TGCGCCAGCAGTCAATGGAAGGGGGCTAACGAAAAACTGTTTTTT.